This TCR beta chain was captured by sequencing in a study of cytomegalovirus exposure and HLA in healthy donors. The CDR3 loop spans 15 amino acids. The V end lost 5 bases, the J end lost 0 bases, and 10 bases lay between the germline ends. CDR1 MNHEY and CDR2 SMNVEV come from the germline V gene (reference sequence). Study outcomes and limitations: TCR beta V- and J-gene trimming, according to a later analysis, was linked to a missense DCLRE1C variant. A later analysis reportedly identified an Asian-associated ancestry cluster as carrying fewer N-insertions than the approximately 710-donor mean. A later analysis linked 15,000 to 20,000 TCR beta sequences to HLA alleles at 0.05 false discovery rate. In vitro confirmation showed three CMV-associated chains to be CMV antigen specific.

Vbeta (60) and Jbeta (13) primers were used in the PCR. Produced via immunoSEQ multiplex PCR; TCRdb's table is partial and in-frame only. Altogether 210,000 or so clones are present, 87% being singletons, with the ten largest covering roughly 1.3%. About this clone itself: Its antigen is not known.

V usage is TRBV27 and J usage is TRBJ1-4, with D hard to call. Sequenced material: PBMCs. The receptor was isolated from a man aged 25-45 years in good health and CMV-seronegative. In DNA form, the CDR3 reads TGTGCCAGCAGTAGCCATACTGCAACTAATGAAAAACTGTTTTTT. Translating it yields CASSSHTATNEKLFF.